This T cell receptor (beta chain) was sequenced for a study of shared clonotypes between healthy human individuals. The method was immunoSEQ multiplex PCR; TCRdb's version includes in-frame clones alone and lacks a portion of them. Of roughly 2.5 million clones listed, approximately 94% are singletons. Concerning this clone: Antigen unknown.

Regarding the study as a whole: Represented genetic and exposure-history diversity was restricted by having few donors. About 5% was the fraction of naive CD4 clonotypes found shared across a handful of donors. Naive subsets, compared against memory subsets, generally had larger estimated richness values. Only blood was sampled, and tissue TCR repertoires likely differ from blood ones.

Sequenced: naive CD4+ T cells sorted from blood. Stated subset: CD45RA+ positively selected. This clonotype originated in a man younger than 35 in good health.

CDR3 sequence: CASSPASGRTGEQYF. The CDR3 DNA reads as TGTGCCAGCTCACCCGCTAGCGGGAGGACAGGCGAGCAGTACTTC. The gene calls are TRBV18 and TRBJ2-7; 11 positions match TRBD2. The CDR3 is 15 residues long. Germline CDR1 KGHSH, CDR2 LQKENI. J lost 6 bases, V lost 3 bases, and 7 bases had no gene match.